The 13 T cell receptor beta chains below were found in one sample sequenced in a study of cytomegalovirus exposure and HLA in healthy donors. The PCR made use of 60 Vbeta and 13 Jbeta primers. This table comes from immunoSEQ multiplex PCR, and its TCRdb copy is limited to in-frame clones, with some not included. Recorded for this sample: just over 150,000 clones. Sequenced sample: PBMCs. The receptors shown here come from a woman aged 55-70 years in good health and CMV-seronegative.

The gene calls are TRBV27 and TRBJ1-2, with 8 bases that match TRBD1. The ends lost 3 bases at V and 6 bases at J; junction bases unmatched: 9. CDR1 is MNHEY, CDR2 SMNVEV, per germline (reference sequence). The CDR3 is 15 amino acids. CDR3: CASSFYRGWLDGYTF. DNA of the CDR3: TGTGCCAGCAGTTTCTACAGGGGGTGGTTAGATGGCTACACCTTC.

To note about this clone: Distinct nucleotide sequences in the sample also encode this CDR3. This CDR3 reads CATSRDRWGQGVEKLFF. CDR3 in DNA: TGTGCCACCAGCAGAGATCGGTGGGGACAGGGGGTTGAAAAACTGTTTTTT. The chain employs TRBV15 and TRBJ1-4, with TRBD1 matching 11 bases. CDR1 and CDR2 from the germline V gene are LNHNV and YYDKDF (reference sequence). The junction had 7 bases not matched to a gene; V was cut back by 0 bases and J by 7 bases. The CDR3 sequence is 17 residues long.

This chain links TRBV6-5 with TRBJ2-2, with 7 bases fitting TRBD1. CDR3 length: 16 amino acids. Trimming at V came to 1 base and at J to 2 bases, leaving 4 bases not matched to a gene. Per the germline V gene, CDR1 is MNHEY and CDR2 is SVGAGI. CDR3 nucleotide sequence: TGTGCCAGCAGTTACTTGGGGACAGCTAACACCGGGGAGCTGTTTTTT. It is translated as CASSYLGTANTGELFF.

This chain connects TRBV19 to TRBJ2-6, with TRBD1 as a possible D gene (6 bases). This CDR3 spans 16 amino acids. The germline gives CDR1 LNHDA, CDR2 SQIVND (reference sequence). Trimming removed 0 bases from V and 0 bases from J, with 6 bases in between. CDR3 coding DNA: TGTGCCAGTAGTATAGAGGGGGCCTCTGGGGCCAACGTCCTGACTTTC. As protein: CASSIEGASGANVLTF. Drawing the rest from reference TRBV19 and TRBJ2-6, the complete variable domain is DGGITQSPKYLFRKEGQNVTLSCEQNLNHDAMYWYRQDPGQGLRLIYYSQIVNDFQKGDIAEGYSVSREKKESFPLTVTSAQKNPTAFYLCASSIEGASGANVLTFGAGSRLTVL.

The V and J genes are TRBV5-6 and TRBJ1-5, with D unresolved. V was pared by 0 bases and J by 4 bases, with 8 bases between. The CDR3 sequence is 14 residues long. Germline V gives CDR1 SGHDT, CDR2 YYEEEE. As DNA, the CDR3 is TGTGCCAGCAGCTTGGTGCAGGTAAATCAGCCCCAGCATTTT. It codes for CASSLVQVNQPQHF.

The chain links TRBV7-2 to TRBJ2-7; 8 bases are shared with TRBD1. The CDR3 loop spans 15 amino acids. Germline lookup yields CDR1 SGHTA and CDR2 FQGNSA. V lost 4 bases to trimming and J lost 0 bases; unmatched junction nucleotides: 5. CDR3 sequence reads: CASSSNGQGSYEQYF. The CDR3 nucleotides read TGTGCCAGCAGCTCAAATGGACAGGGCTCCTACGAGCAGTACTTC.

The genes are TRBV4-1 and TRBJ1-2, with no clear D. The CDR3 consists of 17 residues. V lost 0 bases, J lost 0 bases, and 14 bases lay in between. Germline loops: CDR1 MGHRA, CDR2 YSYEKL. Written as DNA, the CDR3 is TGCGCCAGCAGCCAAGAAGATCCGGGGAGGGCTAACTATGGCTACACCTTC. Translated, it gives CASSQEDPGRANYGYTF.

The gene calls are TRBV7-8 and TRBJ1-1; D possibly corresponds to TRBD1 (6 bases). Germline CDR1 is SGHVS and CDR2 is FQNEAQ. V gave up 1 base and J gave up 10 bases, with 19 bases separating them. The CDR3 loop spans 15 amino acids. CDR3 DNA: TGTGCCAGCAGCTTAGTGGTCAGGACAGCCCCTGGAGCTTTCTTT. Its protein product is CASSLVVRTAPGAFF.

The rearrangement joins TRBV6-4 to TRBJ2-2, with TRBD1 identical over 7 bases. Germline CDR1 MRHNA, CDR2 SNTAGT. The CDR3 extends over 16 amino acids. Unmatched junction bases numbered 9, after V lost 6 bases and J lost 2 bases. The CDR3, as DNA: TGTGCCAGCAGCCCTTTAGGGACAGCAAACACCGGGGAGCTGTTTTTT. Encoded protein: CASSPLGTANTGELFF.

The chain couples TRBV12-5 to TRBJ2-1; possibly TRBD1 for D (5 bases). This CDR3 spans 13 amino acids. Trimming removed 4 bases from V and 7 bases from J, with 11 bases in between. CDR1 and CDR2 from the germline V gene are LGHNT and FRNRAP. The CDR3: CASGSPRENEQFF. For the CDR3, the DNA is TGTGCTAGTGGTTCTCCCAGGGAAAATGAGCAGTTCTTC.

V and J are TRBV6-6 and TRBJ2-5; D is unclear. The V gene's germline CDR1 is MNHNY and CDR2 SVGAGI (reference sequence). The V end lost 2 bases, the J end lost 4 bases, and 8 bases lay between the germline ends. There are 13 residues in the CDR3. The CDR3 loop reads CASSYQAAETQYF. In nucleotides, the CDR3 is TGTGCCAGCAGTTACCAGGCAGCAGAGACCCAGTACTTC.

About this clone: The sample contains more than one DNA sequence encoding this CDR3. The V and J genes are TRBV7-7 and TRBJ2-1; the match to TRBD2 covers 12 bases. The CDR3 has 15 amino acids. V shed 5 bases and J 5 bases; nucleotides not matched to a gene: 4. Germline loops: CDR1 SSHAT, CDR2 FNYEAQ (reference sequence). The CDR3 DNA sequence: TGTGCCAGCAGCCTTCGACTAGCGGGGGACAATGAGCAGTTCTTC. Residues: CASSLRLAGDNEQFF.

The rearrangement joins TRBV18 to TRBJ1-1, with 7 bases identical to TRBD1. Trimming at V came to 8 bases and at J to 0 bases, leaving 12 bases not matched to a gene. CDR3 length: 16 residues. Germline V CDR1 and CDR2: KGHSH, LQKENI. In nucleotides, the CDR3 is TGTGCCAGCACCGGGAGGGGGCAAGATTTGAACACTGAAGCTTTCTTT. Protein: CASTGRGQDLNTEAFF.